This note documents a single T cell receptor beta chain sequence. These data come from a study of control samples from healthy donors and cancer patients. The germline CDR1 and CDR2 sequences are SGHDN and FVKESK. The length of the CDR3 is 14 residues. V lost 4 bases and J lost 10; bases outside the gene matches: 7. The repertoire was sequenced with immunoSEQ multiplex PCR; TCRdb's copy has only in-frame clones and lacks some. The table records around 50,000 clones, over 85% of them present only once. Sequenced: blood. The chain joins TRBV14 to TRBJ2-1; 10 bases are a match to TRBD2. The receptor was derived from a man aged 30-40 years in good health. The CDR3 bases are TGTGCCAGCAGCCCGGGACTAGCGTTTTACGAGCAGTTCTTC. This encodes CASSPGLAFYEQFF.